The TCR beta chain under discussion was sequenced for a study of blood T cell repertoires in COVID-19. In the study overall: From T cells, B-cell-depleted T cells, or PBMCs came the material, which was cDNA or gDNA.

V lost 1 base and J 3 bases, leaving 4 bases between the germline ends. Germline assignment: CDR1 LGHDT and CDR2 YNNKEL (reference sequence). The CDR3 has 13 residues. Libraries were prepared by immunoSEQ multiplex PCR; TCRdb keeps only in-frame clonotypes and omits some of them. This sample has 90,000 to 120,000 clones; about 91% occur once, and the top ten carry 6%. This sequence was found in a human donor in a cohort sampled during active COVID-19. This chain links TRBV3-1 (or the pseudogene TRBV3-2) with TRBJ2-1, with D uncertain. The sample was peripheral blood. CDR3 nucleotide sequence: TGTGCCAGCAGCCAAGGCGACTACAATGAGCAGTTCTTC. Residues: CASSQGDYNEQFF.